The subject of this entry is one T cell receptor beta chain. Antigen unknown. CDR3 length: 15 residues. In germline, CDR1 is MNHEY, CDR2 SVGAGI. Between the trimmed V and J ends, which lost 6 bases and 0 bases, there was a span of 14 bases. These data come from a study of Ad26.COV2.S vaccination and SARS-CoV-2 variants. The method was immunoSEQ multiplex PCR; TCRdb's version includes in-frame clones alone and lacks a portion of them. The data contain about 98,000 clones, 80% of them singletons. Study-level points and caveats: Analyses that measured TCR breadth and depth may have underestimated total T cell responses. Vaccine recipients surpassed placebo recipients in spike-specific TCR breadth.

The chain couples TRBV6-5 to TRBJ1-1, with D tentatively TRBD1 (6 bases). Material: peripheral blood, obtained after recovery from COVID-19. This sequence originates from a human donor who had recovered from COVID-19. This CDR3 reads CASRQKGGVNTEAFF. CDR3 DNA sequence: TGTGCCAGCAGACAAAAGGGGGGGGTGAACACTGAAGCTTTCTTT.